This T cell receptor (beta chain) was profiled in a study of T cell responses to AZD1222 COVID-19 vaccine. General observations from the study: At 160-218 and 743-854, vaccine-associated CD4 TCRs were dominant, and they spanned spike.

The table came from immunoSEQ multiplex PCR; TCRdb's copy has only in-frame clones and leaves some out. This table has over 45,000 clones, around 85% appearing once. Comments on this clone: What it binds is not known.

From germline, CDR1 is MGHRA and CDR2 YSYEKL. V shed 1 base and J 8 bases; nucleotides not matched to a gene: 13. This CDR3 has 16 residues. The material sequenced was peripheral blood, taken on day 0 of AZD1222 vaccination. The gene calls are TRBV4-1 and TRBJ1-2; 7 bases agree with TRBD1. The receptor was isolated from an adult in good health. CDR3 sequence: CASSQVRGTATFGYTF. In DNA, the CDR3 is TGCGCCAGCAGCCAAGTACGTGGGACAGCAACTTTCGGCTACACCTTC.